One and the same sample provided the 17 T cell receptor beta chains below, sequenced in a study of T-cell reconstitution after alpha-beta-depleted transplantation in children (dated by TCRdb to 2016 to 2018). The protocol used for the library was PCR. TCRdb records Illumina HiSeq 2500 as the sequencer. Molecular barcoding was employed in the preparation of TCR libraries, with unique molecular identifiers being used to normalize TCRbeta repertoire quantification. TCRdb's own reprocessing of the public reads used fastp at Q25 and MiXCR and kept productive beta chains. Rows are combined by CDR3 protein, so each entry shows the most common genes and DNA. Present in this sample are approximately 430,000 distinct CDR3 sequences, roughly 16% of which were seen just once. The leading ten clones occupy under 30% of the sample. Read against the paper, the sample's treatment or condition label means: allogeneic hematopoietic cell transplantation with graft depleted of TCRalphabeta T cells and CD19 B cells.

The sequences come from PBMCs, mostly from graft donor cells, collected 360 days after TCRalphabeta/CD19-depleted stem cell transplant. The receptors were gathered from a boy in the first two years of life who had a stem cell transplant for Wiskott-Aldrich syndrome, so the T cells may come from the graft donor.

This clonotype was counted only a few times. The J gene is TRBJ2-5, the V gene TRBV20-1; no definite D call. Germline CDR1 and CDR2: DFQATT and SNEGSKA (reference sequence). V gave up 4 bases and J gave up 5 bases, with 14 bases separating them. The CDR3 consists of 13 residues. CDR3 sequence reads: CSANPALGETQYF. The CDR3 DNA reads as TGCAGTGCTAATCCCGCCCTGGGGGAGACCCAGTACTTC.

This clonotype has more than one count but fewer than ten. The rearrangement uses TRBV7-9 and TRBJ2-1; D unclear. Germline CDR1 is SEHNR and CDR2 is FQNEAQ (reference sequence). This CDR3 comprises 16 residues. Trimming shortened V by 4 bases and J by 5 bases, and 18 bases separated the two germline ends. The CDR3 protein is CASSSNTFRINNEQFF. In DNA form, the CDR3 reads TGTGCCAGCAGCTCCAACACTTTCCGGATAAACAATGAGCAGTTCTTC.

V gene TRBV12-3 or TRBV12-4 combines with J gene TRBJ2-1; D is uncertain. Trimming cost V 5 bases and J 7 bases, with 24 bases left between them. This CDR3 comprises 17 residues. The CDR3 DNA is TGTGCCAGCAGTCGATGGGCAGCTAAAGGGCCCTCTAATGAGCAGTTCTTC. This codes for CASSRWAAKGPSNEQFF.

This clonotype was counted many times. This chain links TRBV15 with TRBJ1-6, with 7 positions matching TRBD1. Germline CDR1 is LNHNV and CDR2 is YYDKDF (reference sequence). Unmatched junction bases numbered 6, after V lost 0 bases and J lost 7 bases. The CDR3 totals 16 residues. CDR3 nucleotide sequence: TGTGCCACCAGCAGAGACGGGACAGACCGAAATTCACCCCTCCACTTT. It encodes CATSRDGTDRNSPLHF.

This clonotype was detected only a few times. The chain has TRBV7-2 and TRBJ2-2; unclear D gene. Between the trimmed V and J ends, which lost 7 bases and 5 bases, there was a span of 23 bases. Germline V lookup: CDR1 SGHTA, CDR2 FQGNSA. This CDR3 comprises 17 residues. CDR3 nucleotide sequence: TGTGCCAGCACCCCTGGAAGGATAGTTATCGGTACCGGGGAGCTGTTTTTT. This sequence encodes CASTPGRIVIGTGELFF. The full variable domain, with the rest looked up from reference TRBV7-2 and TRBJ2-2, is GAGVSQSPSNKVTEKGKDVELRCDPISGHTALYWYRQSLGQGLEFLIYFQGNSAPDKSGLPSDRFSAERTGGSVSTLTIQRTQQEDSAVYLCASTPGRIVIGTGELFFGEGSRLTVL.

The chain carries TRBV7-8 and TRBJ2-2; D remains unclear. The CDR3 sequence is 15 residues long. Deletions cut 6 bases from V and 0 bases from J, with 11 bases between. Germline values: CDR1 SGHVS, CDR2 FQNEAQ. The CDR3 DNA is TGTGCCAGCAGGAGAGTTAGTGCGAACACCGGGGAGCTGTTTTTT. It translates to CASRRVSANTGELFF.

This clonotype was observed many times. The rearrangement joins TRBV5-6 to TRBJ1-3; no firm D call. The CDR3 spans 16 residues. The germline V gene encodes CDR1 SGHDT and CDR2 YYEEEE. The V gene lost 4 bases and the J gene lost 1 base, with 15 bases spanning the gap. This chain's CDR3 is CASSPPATNSGNTIYF. The CDR3 coding sequence is TGTGCCAGCAGCCCTCCGGCAACTAATTCTGGAAACACCATATATTTT.

This clonotype was observed a handful of times. V usage is TRBV10-3 and J usage is TRBJ2-5, with 9 nucleotides matching TRBD2. Germline V gene data show CDR1 as ENHRY and CDR2 as SYGVKD. The CDR3 sequence is 18 residues long. With 6 bases clipped from V and 3 bases from J, the junction kept 17 bases outside the gene matches. CDR3: CAIRPGPLAGGGEETQYF. The CDR3 DNA reads as TGTGCCATCAGACCTGGACCCCTTGCGGGAGGGGGAGAAGAGACCCAGTACTTC.

This sequence joins TRBV5-1 and TRBJ2-7, with D perhaps TRBD1 (7 bases). V dropped 4 bases and J dropped 5 bases, with 22 bases sitting between them. CDR1 is SGHRS, CDR2 YFSETQ, per germline. CDR3 size: 16 residues. CDR3 protein: CASSRELTGKRHEQYF. For the CDR3, the DNA is TGCGCCAGCAGCCGGGAGCTGACAGGGAAACGGCACGAGCAGTACTTC.

This chain joins TRBV7-6 and TRBJ2-7; 10 nucleotides align to TRBD1. The CDR3 contains 16 residues. The germline CDR1 and CDR2 sequences are SGHVS and FNYEAQ. The V and J ends lost 6 bases and 4 bases, in that order; junction bases with no gene match: 12. The CDR3 loop reads CASSFDPGQGLYEQYF. DNA of the CDR3: TGTGCCAGCAGTTTCGATCCGGGACAGGGGTTGTACGAGCAGTACTTC.

This clonotype has only a few counts. CDR3 in DNA: TGTGCCAGCAGTCTCGGACCCCTCTACGAGCAGTACTTC. The encoded protein is CASSLGPLYEQYF. J is TRBJ2-7 and V is TRBV12-3 or TRBV12-4; D call uncertain. V lost 5 bases, J lost 3 bases, and 11 bases lay in between. The CDR3 has 13 amino acids.

The chain is built from TRBV12-3 or TRBV12-4 and TRBJ2-3; D is uncertain. Trimming took 6 bases from V and 7 from J, leaving 8 bases between them. The CDR3 has 11 amino acids. CDR3 in amino acids: CASSPRNTQYF. The CDR3 DNA sequence: TGTGCCAGCAGCCCTAGAAATACGCAGTATTTT.

The chain employs TRBV4-1 and TRBJ2-7; D may be TRBD2 (6 bases). With 1 base removed from V and 2 bases from J, the gap between germline ends came to 9 bases. CDR3 length: 14 amino acids. The germline V gene encodes CDR1 MGHRA and CDR2 YSYEKL. The CDR3 loop reads CASSQGGVPYEQYF. In DNA, the CDR3 is TGCGCCAGCAGCCAAGGGGGGGTCCCCTACGAGCAGTACTTC.

The chain is built from TRBV24-1 and TRBJ1-2; D is uncertain. Germline CDR1 and CDR2: KGHDR and SFDVKD. The CDR3 has 13 residues. V lost 4 bases and J 3 bases, leaving 8 bases between the germline ends. The CDR3 DNA sequence: TGTGCCACCAGTGAGACGTCGGACTATGGCTACACCTTC. Protein: CATSETSDYGYTF.

This clonotype was counted between two and nine times. This chain joins TRBV5-6 and TRBJ2-1, with D possibly being TRBD1 or TRBD2 (5 bases each). CDR3 size: 14 residues. The germline gives CDR1 SGHDT, CDR2 YYEEEE. Trimming pared 5 bases from V and 4 bases from J, leaving 13 bases between. CDR3 in DNA: TGTGCCAGCAGACCGGGACGGTATTACAATGAGCAGTTCTTC. Its translation: CASRPGRYYNEQFF.

The gene calls are TRBV7-2 and TRBJ2-2, with 10 bases matching TRBD1. The V and J ends lost 3 bases and 7 bases, in that order; junction bases with no gene match: 8. Germline V gene sequence: CDR1 SGHTA, CDR2 FQGNSA. The CDR3 loop spans 16 amino acids. The CDR3 DNA sequence: TGTGCCAGCAGCTTTACCGGGACAGGGGTCGGCGGGGAGCTGTTTTTT. Its translation is CASSFTGTGVGGELFF. The full variable domain, rest sourced from reference TRBV7-2 and TRBJ2-2, is GAGVSQSPSNKVTEKGKDVELRCDPISGHTALYWYRQSLGQGLEFLIYFQGNSAPDKSGLPSDRFSAERTGGSVSTLTIQRTQQEDSAVYLCASSFTGTGVGGELFFGEGSRLTVL.

The chain joins TRBV20-1 to TRBJ2-3; D is perhaps TRBD1 (5 bases). V was pared by 6 bases and J by 7 bases, with 23 bases between. Germline assignment: CDR1 DFQATT and CDR2 SNEGSKA (reference sequence). The CDR3 is made up of 15 amino acids. The CDR3 sequence is CSAQRWGPPGNTQYF. In DNA, the CDR3 is TGCAGTGCCCAACGCTGGGGCCCACCCGGAAATACGCAGTATTTT.